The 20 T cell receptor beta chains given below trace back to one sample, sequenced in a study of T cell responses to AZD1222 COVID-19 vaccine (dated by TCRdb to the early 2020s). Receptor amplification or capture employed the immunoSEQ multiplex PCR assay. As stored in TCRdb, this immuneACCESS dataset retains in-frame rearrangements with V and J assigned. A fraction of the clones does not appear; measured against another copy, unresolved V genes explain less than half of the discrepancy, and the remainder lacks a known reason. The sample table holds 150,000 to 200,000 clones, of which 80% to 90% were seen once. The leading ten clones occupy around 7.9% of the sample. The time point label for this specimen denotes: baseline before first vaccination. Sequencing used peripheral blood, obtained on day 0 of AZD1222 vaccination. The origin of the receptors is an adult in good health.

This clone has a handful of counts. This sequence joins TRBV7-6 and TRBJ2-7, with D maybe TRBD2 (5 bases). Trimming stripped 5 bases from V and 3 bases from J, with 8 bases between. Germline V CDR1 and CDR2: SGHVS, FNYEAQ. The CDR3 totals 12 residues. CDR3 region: CASSLRDYEQYF. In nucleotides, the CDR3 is TGTGCCAGCAGCCTCCGGGACTACGAGCAGTACTTC.

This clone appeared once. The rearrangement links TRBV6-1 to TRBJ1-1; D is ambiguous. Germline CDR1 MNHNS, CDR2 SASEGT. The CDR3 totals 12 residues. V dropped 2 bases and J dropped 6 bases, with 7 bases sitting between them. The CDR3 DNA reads TGTGCCAGCAGTGAAAGGCACTCTGAAGCTTTCTTT. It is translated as CASSERHSEAFF.

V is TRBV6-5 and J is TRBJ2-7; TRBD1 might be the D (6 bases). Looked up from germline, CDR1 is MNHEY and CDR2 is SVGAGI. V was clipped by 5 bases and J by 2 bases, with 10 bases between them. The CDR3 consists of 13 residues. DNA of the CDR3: TGTGCCAGCAGTACAGGGAACGCCTACGAGCAGTACTTC. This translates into CASSTGNAYEQYF.

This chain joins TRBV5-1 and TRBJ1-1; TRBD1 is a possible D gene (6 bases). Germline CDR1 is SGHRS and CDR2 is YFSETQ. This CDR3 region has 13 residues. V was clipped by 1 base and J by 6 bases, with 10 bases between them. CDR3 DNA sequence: TGCGCCAGCAGCTTGTGGGGGGCCCCTGAAGCTTTCTTT. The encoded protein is CASSLWGAPEAFF.

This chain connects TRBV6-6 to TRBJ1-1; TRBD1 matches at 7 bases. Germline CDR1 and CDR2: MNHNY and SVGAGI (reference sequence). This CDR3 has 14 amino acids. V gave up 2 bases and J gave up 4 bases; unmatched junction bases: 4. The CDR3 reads CASSYGGGFTEAFF. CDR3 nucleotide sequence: TGTGCCAGCAGTTACGGAGGGGGCTTCACTGAAGCTTTCTTT.

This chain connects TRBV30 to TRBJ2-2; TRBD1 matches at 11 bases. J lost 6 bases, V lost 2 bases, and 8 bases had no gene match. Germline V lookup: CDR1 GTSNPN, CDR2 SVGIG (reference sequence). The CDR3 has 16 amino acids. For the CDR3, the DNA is TGTGCCTGGAGTCCCGTCCTGGGACAGGGGGCCGGGGAGCTGTTTTTT. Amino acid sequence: CAWSPVLGQGAGELFF.

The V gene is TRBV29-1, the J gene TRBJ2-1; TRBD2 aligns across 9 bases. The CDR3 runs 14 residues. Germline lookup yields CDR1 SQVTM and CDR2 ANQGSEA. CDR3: CSITQRGAYNEQFF. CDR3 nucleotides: TGCAGTATCACCCAGCGGGGGGCATACAATGAGCAGTTCTTC.

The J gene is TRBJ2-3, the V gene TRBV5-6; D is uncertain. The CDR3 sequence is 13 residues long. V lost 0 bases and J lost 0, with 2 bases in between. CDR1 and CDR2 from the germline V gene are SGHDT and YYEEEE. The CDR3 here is CASSLGSTDTQYF. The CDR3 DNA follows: TGTGCCAGCAGCTTGGGAAGCACAGATACGCAGTATTTT.

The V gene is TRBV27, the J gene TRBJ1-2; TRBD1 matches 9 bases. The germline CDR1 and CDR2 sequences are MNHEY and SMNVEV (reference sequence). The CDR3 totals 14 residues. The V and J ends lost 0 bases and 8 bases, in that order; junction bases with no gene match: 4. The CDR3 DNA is TGTGCCAGCAGTTTATCGGGGACAGGGTACGGCTACACCTTC. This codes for CASSLSGTGYGYTF.

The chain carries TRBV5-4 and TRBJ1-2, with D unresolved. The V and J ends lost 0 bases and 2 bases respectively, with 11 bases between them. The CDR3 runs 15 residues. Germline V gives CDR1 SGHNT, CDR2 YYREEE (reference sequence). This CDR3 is CASSLGPRENYGYTF. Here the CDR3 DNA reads TGTGCCAGCAGCTTGGGACCCCGTGAGAACTATGGCTACACCTTC.

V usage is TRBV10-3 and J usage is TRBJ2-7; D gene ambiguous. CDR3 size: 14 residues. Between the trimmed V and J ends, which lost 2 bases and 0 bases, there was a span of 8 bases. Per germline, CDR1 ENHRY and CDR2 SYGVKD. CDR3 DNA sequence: TGTGCCATCAGTGAGGGGCTCAGCTCCTACGAGCAGTACTTC. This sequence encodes CAISEGLSSYEQYF.

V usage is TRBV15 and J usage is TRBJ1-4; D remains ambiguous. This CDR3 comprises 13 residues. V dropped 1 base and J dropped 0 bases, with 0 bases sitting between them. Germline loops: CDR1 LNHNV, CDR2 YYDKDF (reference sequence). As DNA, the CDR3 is TGTGCCACCAGCAGAGCAACTAATGAAAAACTGTTTTTT. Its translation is CATSRATNEKLFF.

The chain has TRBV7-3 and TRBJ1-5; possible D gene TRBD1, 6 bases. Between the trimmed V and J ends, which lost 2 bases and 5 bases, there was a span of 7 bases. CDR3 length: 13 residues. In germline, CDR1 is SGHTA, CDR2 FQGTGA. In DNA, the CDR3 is TGTGCCAGCAGCTTAGAGGGGGATCAGCCCCAGCATTTT. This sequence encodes CASSLEGDQPQHF.

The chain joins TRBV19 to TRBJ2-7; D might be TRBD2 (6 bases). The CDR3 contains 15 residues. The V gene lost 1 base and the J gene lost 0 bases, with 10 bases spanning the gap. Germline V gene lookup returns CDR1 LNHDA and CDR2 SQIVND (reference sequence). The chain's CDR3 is CASSIVVGGSYEQYF. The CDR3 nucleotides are TGTGCCAGTAGTATAGTTGTGGGGGGCTCCTACGAGCAGTACTTC.

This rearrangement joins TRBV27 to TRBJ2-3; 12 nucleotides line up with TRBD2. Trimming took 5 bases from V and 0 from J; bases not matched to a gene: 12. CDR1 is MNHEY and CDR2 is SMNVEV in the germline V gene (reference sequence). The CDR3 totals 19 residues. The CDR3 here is CASSHGLAGRFSSTDTQYF. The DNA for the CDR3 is TGTGCCAGCAGTCATGGACTAGCGGGGCGATTTTCAAGCACAGATACGCAGTATTTT.

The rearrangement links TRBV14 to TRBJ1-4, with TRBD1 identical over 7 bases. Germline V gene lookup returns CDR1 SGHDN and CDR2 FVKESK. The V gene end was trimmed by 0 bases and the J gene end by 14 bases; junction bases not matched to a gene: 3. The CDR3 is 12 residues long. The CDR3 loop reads CASSQETGSLFF. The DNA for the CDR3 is TGTGCCAGCAGCCAAGAGACAGGGTCTCTGTTTTTT. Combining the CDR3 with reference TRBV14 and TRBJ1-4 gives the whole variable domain EAGVTQFPSHSVIEKGQTVTLRCDPISGHDNLYWYRRVMGKEIKFLLHFVKESKQDESGMPNNRFLAERTGGTYSTLKVQPAELEDSGVYFCASSQETGSLFFGSGTQLSVL.

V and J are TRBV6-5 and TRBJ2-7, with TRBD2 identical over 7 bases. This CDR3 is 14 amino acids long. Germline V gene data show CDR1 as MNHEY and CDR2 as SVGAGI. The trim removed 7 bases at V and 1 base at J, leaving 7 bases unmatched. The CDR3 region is CASNRRRESYEQYF. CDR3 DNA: TGTGCCAGCAACCGGCGGCGGGAGTCCTACGAGCAGTACTTC.

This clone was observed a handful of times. CDR3 protein: CASSIRAGNQPQHF. The CDR3 DNA follows: TGTGCCAGTAGTATACGGGCCGGCAATCAGCCCCAGCATTTT. The V and J genes are TRBV19 and TRBJ1-5; D unclear. The CDR3 totals 14 residues. The V and J ends lost 2 bases and 2 bases respectively, with 7 bases between them. CDR1 LNHDA and CDR2 SQIVND come from the germline V gene (reference sequence).

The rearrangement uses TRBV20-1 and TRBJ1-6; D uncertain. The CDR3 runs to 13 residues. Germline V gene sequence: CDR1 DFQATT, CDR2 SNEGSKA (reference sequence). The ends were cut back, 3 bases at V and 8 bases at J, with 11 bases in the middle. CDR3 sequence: CSASLPGYSPLHF. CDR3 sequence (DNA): TGCAGTGCTAGTTTGCCGGGGTATTCACCCCTCCACTTT.

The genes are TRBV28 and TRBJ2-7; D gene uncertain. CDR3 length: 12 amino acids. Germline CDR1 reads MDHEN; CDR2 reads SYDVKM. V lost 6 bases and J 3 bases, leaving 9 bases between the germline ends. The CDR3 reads CASRSSNYEQYF. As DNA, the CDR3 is TGTGCCAGCAGATCATCCAACTACGAGCAGTACTTC. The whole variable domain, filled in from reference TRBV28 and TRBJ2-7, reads DVKVTQSSRYLVKRTGEKVFLECVQDMDHENMFWYRQDPGLGLRLIYFSYDVKMKEKGDIPEGYSVSREKKERFSLILESASTNQTSMYLCASRSSNYEQYFGPGTRLTVT.